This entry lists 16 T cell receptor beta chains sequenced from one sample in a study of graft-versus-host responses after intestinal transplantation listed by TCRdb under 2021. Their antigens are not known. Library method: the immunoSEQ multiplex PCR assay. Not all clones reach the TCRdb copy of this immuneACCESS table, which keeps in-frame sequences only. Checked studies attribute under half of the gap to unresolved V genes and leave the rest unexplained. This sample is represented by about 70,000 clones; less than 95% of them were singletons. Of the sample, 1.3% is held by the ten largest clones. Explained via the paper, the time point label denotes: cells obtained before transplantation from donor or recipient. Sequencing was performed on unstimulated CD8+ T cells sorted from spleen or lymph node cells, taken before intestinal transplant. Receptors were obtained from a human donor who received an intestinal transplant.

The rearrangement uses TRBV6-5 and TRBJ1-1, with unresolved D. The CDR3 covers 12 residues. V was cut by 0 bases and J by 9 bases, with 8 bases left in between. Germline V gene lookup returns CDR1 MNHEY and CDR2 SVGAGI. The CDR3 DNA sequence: TGTGCCAGCAGTTACTCGCCGGGTAAAGCTTTCTTT. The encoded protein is CASSYSPGKAFF.

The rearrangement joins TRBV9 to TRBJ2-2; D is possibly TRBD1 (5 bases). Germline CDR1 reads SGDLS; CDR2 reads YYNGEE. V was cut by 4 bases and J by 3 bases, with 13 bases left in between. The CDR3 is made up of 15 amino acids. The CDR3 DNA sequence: TGTGCCAGCAGCCAAGCAGGGTGGGACACCGGGGAGCTGTTTTTT. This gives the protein CASSQAGWDTGELFF.

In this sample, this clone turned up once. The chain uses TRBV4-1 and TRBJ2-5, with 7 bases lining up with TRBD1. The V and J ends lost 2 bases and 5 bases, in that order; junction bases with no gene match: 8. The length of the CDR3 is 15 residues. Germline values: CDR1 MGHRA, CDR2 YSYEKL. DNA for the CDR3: TGCGCCAGCAGCCAAACCGGGACAGCCTATGAGACCCAGTACTTC. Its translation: CASSQTGTAYETQYF.

Here the CDR3 reads CASSVEHIAGAYNEQFF. CDR3 DNA: TGTGCCAGCAGCGTAGAGCATATCGCGGGGGCCTACAATGAGCAGTTCTTC. The chain has TRBV9 and TRBJ2-1, with 7 bases lining up with TRBD2. This CDR3 region has 17 residues. Germline V gene lookup returns CDR1 SGDLS and CDR2 YYNGEE. The V and J ends lost 0 bases and 2 bases, in that order; junction bases with no gene match: 8.

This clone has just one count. The CDR3 coding sequence is TGTGCCAGCAAACAACAGGGTCAGGGCACTGAAGCTTTCTTT. This sequence encodes CASKQQGQGTEAFF. The gene calls are TRBV6-5 and TRBJ1-1; possible D gene TRBD1, 6 bases. This CDR3 has 14 amino acids. Between the trimmed V and J ends, which lost 7 bases and 4 bases, there was a span of 16 bases. The germline V gene has CDR1 MNHEY and CDR2 SVGAGI.

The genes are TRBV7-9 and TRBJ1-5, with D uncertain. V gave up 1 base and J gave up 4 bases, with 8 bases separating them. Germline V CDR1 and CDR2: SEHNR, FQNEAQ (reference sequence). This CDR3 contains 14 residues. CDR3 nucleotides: TGTGCCAGCAGCTTAGGGGCAACAAATCAGCCCCAGCATTTT. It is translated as CASSLGATNQPQHF.

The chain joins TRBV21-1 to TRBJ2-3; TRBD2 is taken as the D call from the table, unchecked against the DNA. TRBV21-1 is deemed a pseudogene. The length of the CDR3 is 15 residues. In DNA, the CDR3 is TGTGCCAGCAGCAAATATAGGGAGGGGACAGATACGCAGTATTTT. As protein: CASSKYREGTDTQYF.

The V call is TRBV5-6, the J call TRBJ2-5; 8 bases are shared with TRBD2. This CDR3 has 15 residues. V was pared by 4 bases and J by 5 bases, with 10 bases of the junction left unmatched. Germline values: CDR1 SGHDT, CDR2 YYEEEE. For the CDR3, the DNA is TGTGCCAGCAGCCCCGGGACTAGGGTTGAGGAGACCCAGTACTTC. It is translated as CASSPGTRVEETQYF.

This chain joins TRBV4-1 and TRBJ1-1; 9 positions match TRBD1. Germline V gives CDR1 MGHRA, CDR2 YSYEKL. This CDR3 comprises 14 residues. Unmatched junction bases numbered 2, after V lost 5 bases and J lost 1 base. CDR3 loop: CASSKGQGNTEAFF. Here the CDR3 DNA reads TGCGCCAGCAGCAAGGGACAGGGGAACACTGAAGCTTTCTTT.

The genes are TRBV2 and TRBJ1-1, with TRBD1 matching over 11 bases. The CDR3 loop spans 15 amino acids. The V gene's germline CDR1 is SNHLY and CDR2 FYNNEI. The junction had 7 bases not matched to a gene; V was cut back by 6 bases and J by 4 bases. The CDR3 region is CASSATGTGGTEAFF. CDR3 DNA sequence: TGTGCCAGCAGCGCAACCGGGACAGGGGGCACTGAAGCTTTCTTT.

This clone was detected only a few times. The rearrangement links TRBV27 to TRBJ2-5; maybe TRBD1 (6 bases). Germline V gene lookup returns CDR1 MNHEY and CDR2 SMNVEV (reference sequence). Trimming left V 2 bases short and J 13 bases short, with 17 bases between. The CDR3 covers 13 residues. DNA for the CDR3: TGTGCCAGCAGTTTAGGCCAGCCAGGGGTTCGGTACTTC. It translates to CASSLGQPGVRYF.

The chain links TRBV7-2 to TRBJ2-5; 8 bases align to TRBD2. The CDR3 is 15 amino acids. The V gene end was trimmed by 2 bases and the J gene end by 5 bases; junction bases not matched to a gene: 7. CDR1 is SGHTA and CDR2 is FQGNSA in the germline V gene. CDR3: CASSLNGGALETQYF. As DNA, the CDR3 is TGTGCCAGCAGCTTAAACGGGGGGGCTTTGGAGACCCAGTACTTC. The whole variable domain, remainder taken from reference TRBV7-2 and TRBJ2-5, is GAGVSQSPSNKVTEKGKDVELRCDPISGHTALYWYRQSLGQGLEFLIYFQGNSAPDKSGLPSDRFSAERTGGSVSTLTIQRTQQEDSAVYLCASSLNGGALETQYFGPGTRLLVL.

CDR3 sequence reads: CASTSRGEQFF. In DNA, the CDR3 is TGTGCCAGCACCTCCCGGGGAGAGCAGTTCTTC. This chain uses TRBV7-9 with TRBJ2-1; the D gene is possibly TRBD2 (5 bases). This CDR3 has 11 residues. V lost 7 bases and J lost 10, with 11 bases in between. Per germline, CDR1 SEHNR and CDR2 FQNEAQ (reference sequence).

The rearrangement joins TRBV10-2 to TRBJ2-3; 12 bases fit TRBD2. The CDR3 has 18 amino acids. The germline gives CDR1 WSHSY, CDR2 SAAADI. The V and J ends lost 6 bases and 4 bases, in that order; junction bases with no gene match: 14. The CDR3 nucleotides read TGCGCCAGCAGAGCCTCAGACCTAGCGGGGGGGCGTGCAGATACGCAGTATTTT. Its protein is CASRASDLAGGRADTQYF.

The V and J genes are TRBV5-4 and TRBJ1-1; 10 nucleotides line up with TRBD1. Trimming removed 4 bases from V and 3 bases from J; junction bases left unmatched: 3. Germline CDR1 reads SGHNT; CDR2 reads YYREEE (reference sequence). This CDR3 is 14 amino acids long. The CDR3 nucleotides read TGTGCCAGCAGCGGACAGGGGGAGTACACTGAAGCTTTCTTT. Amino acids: CASSGQGEYTEAFF.

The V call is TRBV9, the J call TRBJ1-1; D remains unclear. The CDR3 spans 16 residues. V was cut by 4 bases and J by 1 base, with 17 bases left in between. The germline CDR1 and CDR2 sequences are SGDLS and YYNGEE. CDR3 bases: TGTGCCAGCAGCTCCCCGGGAAACGCGAGGAACACTGAAGCTTTCTTT. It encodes CASSSPGNARNTEAFF. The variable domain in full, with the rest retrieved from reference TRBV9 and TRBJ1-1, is DSGVTQTPKHLITATGQRVTLRCSPRSGDLSVYWYQQSLDQGLQFLIQYYNGEERAKGNILERFSAQQFPDLHSELNLSSLELGDSALYFCASSSPGNARNTEAFFGQGTRLTVV.